This note documents a single T cell receptor (beta chain) sequence. The source of the sample is a study of cytomegalovirus exposure and HLA in healthy donors. Amplification used 60 Vbeta primers and 13 Jbeta primers. Using immunoSEQ multiplex PCR, the repertoire was profiled, and TCRdb retains in-frame clones only, with some absent. Of about 160,000 clones listed, 70% to 90% are singletons. The ends lost 2 bases at V and 1 base at J; junction bases unmatched: 4. Germline CDR1 and CDR2: MNHGY and SVAAGI. The CDR3 length is 15 residues. Sequencing was performed on PBMCs. The receptor comes from a woman between 18 and 30 years old in good health and CMV-seronegative. The rearrangement links TRBV6-9 to TRBJ2-7, with 8 nucleotides matching TRBD1. For the CDR3, the DNA is TGTGCCAGCAGTTATCCCGACAGGGGATCCTACGAGCAGTACTTC. Translating it yields CASSYPDRGSYEQYF.